The 29 T cell receptor beta chains in this list originate from one sample, sequenced in a study of T-cell reconstitution after alpha-beta-depleted transplantation in children listed by TCRdb under 2016. Libraries were built with PCR. The data were produced on an Illumina HiSeq 2500. TCR libraries were prepared with molecular barcoding, using unique molecular identifiers to normalize TCRbeta repertoire quantification. TCRdb itself trimmed the public reads at Q25 with fastp, ran MiXCR and retained productive beta chains. Identical CDR3 proteins give one entry, which carries the most common genes and DNA. The sample has approximately 800,000 distinct CDR3 sequences on record, around 17% of them singletons. Of the sample, approximately 5% falls within the top ten clones. The treatment or condition label of this sample denotes: allogeneic hematopoietic cell transplantation with graft depleted of TCRalphabeta T cells and CD19 B cells.

This material consisted of PBMCs, mostly from graft donor cells, taken 360 days after TCRalphabeta/CD19-depleted stem cell transplant. Every receptor here comes from a male patient younger than 18 who had a stem cell transplant for acute lymphoblastic leukemia, so the T cells may come from the graft donor.

In its sample, this clonotype was seen many times. This chain uses TRBV29-1 with TRBJ1-1; D unresolved. Germline V lookup: CDR1 SQVTM, CDR2 ANQGSEA. Trimming removed 6 bases at V and 3 bases at J, with 8 bases between. The CDR3 totals 11 residues. The DNA for the CDR3 is TGCAGCGTCCAATTTGACACTGAAGCTTTCTTT. As protein: CSVQFDTEAFF.

The rearrangement joins TRBV20-1 to TRBJ2-1; D possibly corresponds to TRBD2 (5 bases). This CDR3 has 14 residues. V was clipped by 5 bases and J by 5 bases, with 16 bases between them. Germline CDR1 and CDR2: DFQATT and SNEGSKA (reference sequence). CDR3 residues: CSAFKRAANNEQFF. The CDR3 DNA sequence: TGCAGTGCTTTCAAACGAGCGGCAAACAATGAGCAGTTCTTC.

V usage is TRBV9 and J usage is TRBJ2-7; D is perhaps TRBD1 or TRBD2 (5 bases each). Germline V gives CDR1 SGDLS, CDR2 YYNGEE. The CDR3 is 15 residues long. Trimming left V 2 bases short and J 4 bases short, with 16 bases between. CDR3 in amino acids: CASSVARGPLYEQYF. In DNA form, the CDR3 reads TGTGCCAGCAGCGTGGCTCGGGGACCGCTGTACGAGCAGTACTTC.

The chain has TRBV10-3 and TRBJ2-7; D call uncertain. V lost 6 bases to trimming and J lost 2 bases, with 17 bases between them. The germline V gene encodes CDR1 ENHRY and CDR2 SYGVKD. The CDR3 sequence is 15 residues long. CDR3: CAISLGYGPTYEQYF. DNA of the CDR3: TGTGCCATCAGCCTCGGTTACGGGCCGACCTACGAGCAGTACTTC.

This clonotype has only a few counts. The genes are TRBV18 and TRBJ2-3; D is unresolved. Germline V lookup: CDR1 KGHSH, CDR2 LQKENI. The CDR3 is made up of 16 amino acids. V was clipped by 3 bases and J by 8 bases, with 21 bases between them. The DNA for the CDR3 is TGTGCCAGCTCACCTTCCGGTGCGTTGACGCCTACTACGCAGTATTTT. Translation: CASSPSGALTPTTQYF.

The chain carries TRBV15 and TRBJ2-3; the match to TRBD2 covers 7 bases. The CDR3 is 13 amino acids. J gave up 3 bases and V 8 bases, and 5 bases lay outside the gene matches. CDR1 and CDR2 from the germline V gene are LNHNV and YYDKDF (reference sequence). The CDR3, as DNA: TGTGCCACCGGAGTGGGGGGGACAGATACGCAGTATTTT. It specifies CATGVGGTDTQYF. Variable domain in full (rest from reference TRBV15 and TRBJ2-3): DAMVIQNPRYQVTQFGKPVTLSCSQTLNHNVMYWYQQKSSQAPKLLFHYYDKDFNNEADTPDNFQSRRPNTSFCFLDIRSPGLGDTAMYLCATGVGGTDTQYFGPGTRLTVL.

This clonotype has only a few counts. The J gene is TRBJ2-2, the V gene TRBV4-2, with 9 bases matching TRBD2. The CDR3 covers 17 residues. Losses at the gene ends were 4 bases for V and 4 bases for J; bases not matched to a gene: 10. Germline CDR1 is LGHNA and CDR2 is YNFKEQ. The CDR3 region is CASSPPVAGALTGELFF. The CDR3 nucleotides read TGTGCCAGCAGCCCCCCCGTAGCGGGGGCCCTCACCGGGGAGCTGTTTTTT.

The chain has TRBV24-1 and TRBJ2-1; D not resolved. This CDR3 comprises 12 residues. The V and J ends lost 4 bases and 5 bases respectively, with 5 bases between them. Germline CDR1 and CDR2: KGHDR and SFDVKD. CDR3 sequence (DNA): TGTGCCACCAGTGAAAGGGACAATGAGCAGTTCTTC. It codes for CATSERDNEQFF.

The CDR3 protein is CASSQYRGASSGNTIYF. The CDR3 coding sequence is TGTGCCAGCAGCCAATATCGAGGGGCCAGCTCTGGAAACACCATATATTTT. The chain combines TRBV14 with TRBJ1-3; maybe TRBD1 (5 bases). CDR3 size: 17 residues. V lost 2 bases to trimming and J lost 0 bases, with 14 bases between them. CDR1 and CDR2 from the germline V gene are SGHDN and FVKESK.

This clonotype was detected ten times or more. J is TRBJ2-3 and V is TRBV29-1; TRBD1 or TRBD2 may be the D gene (5 bases each). This CDR3 is 14 amino acids long. The V end lost 2 bases, the J end lost 4 bases, and 13 bases lay between the germline ends. Germline values: CDR1 SQVTM, CDR2 ANQGSEA. The CDR3 DNA follows: TGCAGCGTTGAACCGGGGCGGGTATCAGATACGCAGTATTTT. Translation: CSVEPGRVSDTQYF.

V and J are TRBV29-1 and TRBJ2-6, with a tentative D call TRBD2 (6 bases). This CDR3 spans 14 amino acids. Trimming took 5 bases from V and 4 from J, leaving 12 bases between them. CDR1 SQVTM and CDR2 ANQGSEA come from the germline V gene. CDR3: CSVSGGTGANVLTF. CDR3 in DNA: TGCAGCGTTTCGGGCGGGACCGGGGCCAACGTCCTGACTTTC.

V gene TRBV9 combines with J gene TRBJ2-3; D unresolved. V shed 3 bases and J shed 0 bases, with 11 bases lying between them. This CDR3 comprises 15 residues. Germline CDR1 is SGDLS and CDR2 is YYNGEE. The CDR3 sequence: CASSGEAQSTDTQYF. In DNA, the CDR3 is TGTGCCAGCAGCGGAGAAGCCCAGAGCACAGATACGCAGTATTTT.

This clonotype has just a few counts. This chain uses TRBV4-1 with TRBJ2-6; no definite D call. This CDR3 region has 17 residues. Germline V lookup: CDR1 MGHRA, CDR2 YSYEKL. Trimming pared 0 bases from V and 0 bases from J, leaving 9 bases between. DNA for the CDR3: TGCGCCAGCAGCCAAGAGTCCAGACCCTCTGGGGCCAACGTCCTGACTTTC. Translated, it gives CASSQESRPSGANVLTF.

In its sample, this clonotype was seen a few times. The V call is TRBV7-6, the J call TRBJ2-5; 7 nucleotides match TRBD1. The CDR3 covers 16 residues. Germline CDR1 is SGHVS and CDR2 is FNYEAQ. V was pared by 1 base and J by 4 bases, with 9 bases of the junction left unmatched. Here the CDR3 DNA reads TGTGCCAGCAGCTTAGGGGTCGACAGGGTGGGAGAGACCCAGTACTTC. Protein: CASSLGVDRVGETQYF.

This clonotype was picked up many times. The chain has TRBV25-1 and TRBJ1-1; no definite D call. CDR1 is MGHDK and CDR2 is SYGVNS in the germline V gene. CDR3 length: 14 amino acids. The V end was cut by 1 base, the J end by 4 bases, with 10 bases between. CDR3 in DNA: TGTGCCAGCAGTGAATCCGCCGTAGTCACTGAAGCTTTCTTT. This sequence encodes CASSESAVVTEAFF.

V gene TRBV5-1 combines with J gene TRBJ2-1; TRBD2 matches 9 bases. The germline V gene has CDR1 SGHRS and CDR2 YFSETQ. Trimming at V came to 0 bases and at J to 0 bases, leaving 10 bases not matched to a gene. This CDR3 contains 19 residues. The DNA for the CDR3 is TGCGCCAGCAGCTTGGAGGGGCGAAGCGGGAGGAGCTCCTACAATGAGCAGTTCTTC. It translates to CASSLEGRSGRSSYNEQFF.

This chain connects TRBV3-1 to TRBJ2-1; 11 nucleotides match TRBD1. The CDR3 contains 15 residues. The J segment lost 6 bases and the V segment lost 5 bases, leaving 6 bases of the junction unmatched. Looked up from germline, CDR1 is LGHDT and CDR2 is YNNKEL (reference sequence). CDR3 DNA sequence: TGTGCCAGCAGCGGACGGACAGGGGGCATCAATGAGCAGTTCTTC. Residues: CASSGRTGGINEQFF.

This clonotype was observed a few times. Written as DNA, the CDR3 is TGTGCCAGCAGCTTAGGCGGGGGCGAGAATCAGCCCCAGCATTTT. This encodes CASSLGGGENQPQHF. This chain joins TRBV7-9 and TRBJ1-5; D possibly corresponds to TRBD1 (6 bases). V was cut by 1 base and J by 4 bases, with 11 bases left in between. The CDR3 contains 15 residues. Germline V CDR1 and CDR2: SEHNR, FQNEAQ (reference sequence).

This chain links TRBV29-1 with TRBJ1-1; no clear D gene. From germline, CDR1 is SQVTM and CDR2 ANQGSEA. V lost 3 bases and J lost 0, with 17 bases in between. This CDR3 spans 16 amino acids. The CDR3 sequence: CSVDGVIGPMNTEAFF. DNA for the CDR3: TGCAGCGTTGATGGGGTGATAGGCCCCATGAACACTGAAGCTTTCTTT. Looking up the rest from reference TRBV29-1 and TRBJ1-1 gives the full variable domain: SAVISQKPSRDICQRGTSLTIQCQVDSQVTMMFWYRQQPGQSLTLIATANQGSEATYESGFVIDKFPISRPNLTFSTLTVSNMSPEDSSIYLCSVDGVIGPMNTEAFFGQGTRLTVV.

The chain joins TRBV5-5 to TRBJ2-2; no clear D. Trimming shortened V by 1 base and J by 5 bases, and 15 bases separated the two germline ends. The CDR3 is made up of 16 amino acids. CDR1 is SGHKS and CDR2 is YYEKEE in the germline V gene (reference sequence). CDR3 sequence reads: CASSLTGRASTGELFF. The CDR3 region has the DNA TGTGCCAGCAGCTTGACGGGTAGGGCTTCGACCGGGGAGCTGTTTTTT. Based on the CDR3 plus reference TRBV5-5 and TRBJ2-2, the full variable domain is DAGVTQSPTHLIKTRGQQVTLRCSPISGHKSVSWYQQVLGQGPQFIFQYYEKEERGRGNFPDRFSARQFPNYSSELNVNALLLGDSALYLCASSLTGRASTGELFFGEGSRLTVL.

This chain links TRBV4-2 with TRBJ2-7, with a possible D match to TRBD2 (6 bases). This CDR3 has 14 amino acids. CDR1 LGHNA and CDR2 YNFKEQ come from the germline V gene. The V and J ends lost 4 bases and 5 bases respectively, with 15 bases between them. The CDR3 DNA follows: TGTGCCAGCAGCCGGGGGGAATTTGACCACGAGCAGTACTTC. Encoded protein: CASSRGEFDHEQYF.

The chain couples TRBV7-9 to TRBJ2-1; 9 bases match TRBD1. The CDR3 length is 16 residues. Germline CDR1 SEHNR, CDR2 FQNEAQ (reference sequence). Trimming at V came to 5 bases and at J to 0 bases, leaving 5 bases not matched to a gene. The CDR3 DNA follows: TGTGCCAGCAGCCCCGGGACAGGGTTCTCCTACAATGAGCAGTTCTTC. Amino acid sequence: CASSPGTGFSYNEQFF. The full variable domain, in which reference TRBV7-9 and TRBJ2-1 provide the parts outside the CDR3, is DTGVSQNPRHKITKRGQNVTFRCDPISEHNRLYWYRQTLGQGPEFLTYFQNEAQLEKSRLLSDRFSAERPKGSFSTLEIQRTEQGDSAMYLCASSPGTGFSYNEQFFGPGTRLTVL.

V is TRBV20-1 and J is TRBJ1-5; D perhaps matches TRBD1 (6 bases). Germline lookup yields CDR1 DFQATT and CDR2 SNEGSKA (reference sequence). V dropped 5 bases and J dropped 5 bases, with 16 bases sitting between them. The CDR3 runs 14 residues. This chain's CDR3 is CSAEGGPEDQPQHF. The CDR3 region has the DNA TGCAGTGCTGAGGGGGGACCGGAGGATCAGCCCCAGCATTTT.

The chain joins TRBV29-1 to TRBJ2-3, with 9 bases matching TRBD2. The CDR3 length is 16 residues. Looked up from germline, CDR1 is SQVTM and CDR2 is ANQGSEA. V gave up 7 bases and J gave up 2 bases; unmatched junction bases: 13. The CDR3 reads CSGTKGLAGITDTQYF. CDR3 bases: TGCAGCGGTACAAAGGGGCTAGCGGGGATCACAGATACGCAGTATTTT.

This clonotype came up a few times. The genes are TRBV5-6 and TRBJ1-1; no clear D gene. Germline loops: CDR1 SGHDT, CDR2 YYEEEE. The CDR3 spans 11 residues. Trimming removed 3 bases at V and 7 bases at J, with 7 bases between. CDR3 nucleotide sequence: TGTGCCAGCAGCTCGGGATTTGAAGCTTTCTTT. Translated, it gives CASSSGFEAFF.

This clonotype has ten or more counts. The chain links TRBV9 to TRBJ2-3; perhaps TRBD2 as D (5 bases). V was trimmed by 0 bases and J by 9 bases, leaving 8 bases between them. Per germline, CDR1 SGDLS and CDR2 YYNGEE. CDR3 size: 12 residues. The CDR3 sequence: CASSVGGGTQYF. The CDR3 region has the DNA TGTGCCAGCAGCGTAGGTGGCGGGACGCAGTATTTT.

The genes are TRBV9 and TRBJ2-7; no clear D gene. Trimming took off 0 bases at V and 1 base at J, with 8 bases between the two ends. In germline, CDR1 is SGDLS, CDR2 YYNGEE. CDR3 size: 14 residues. CDR3 sequence: CASSVGPRSYEQYF. CDR3 coding DNA: TGTGCCAGCAGCGTAGGTCCCAGGTCCTACGAGCAGTACTTC.

The rearrangement uses TRBV20-1 and TRBJ1-5; D gene ambiguous. This CDR3 is built from 16 residues. From germline, CDR1 is DFQATT and CDR2 SNEGSKA (reference sequence). V gave up 2 bases and J gave up 0 bases, with 14 bases separating them. CDR3 DNA sequence: TGCAGTGCTAGAACTATCCAGTACTATAGCAATCAGCCCCAGCATTTT. Translating gives CSARTIQYYSNQPQHF.

This clonotype was detected a few times. The CDR3 region is CASSRLAYGSYNEQFF. The CDR3, as DNA: TGTGCCAGCAGTAGACTAGCTTACGGCTCCTACAATGAGCAGTTCTTC. The chain carries TRBV11-3 and TRBJ2-1, with 7 bases fitting TRBD2. The V and J ends lost 6 bases and 0 bases, in that order; junction bases with no gene match: 8. Germline V gives CDR1 SGHNT, CDR2 YENEEA. This CDR3 is built from 16 residues.